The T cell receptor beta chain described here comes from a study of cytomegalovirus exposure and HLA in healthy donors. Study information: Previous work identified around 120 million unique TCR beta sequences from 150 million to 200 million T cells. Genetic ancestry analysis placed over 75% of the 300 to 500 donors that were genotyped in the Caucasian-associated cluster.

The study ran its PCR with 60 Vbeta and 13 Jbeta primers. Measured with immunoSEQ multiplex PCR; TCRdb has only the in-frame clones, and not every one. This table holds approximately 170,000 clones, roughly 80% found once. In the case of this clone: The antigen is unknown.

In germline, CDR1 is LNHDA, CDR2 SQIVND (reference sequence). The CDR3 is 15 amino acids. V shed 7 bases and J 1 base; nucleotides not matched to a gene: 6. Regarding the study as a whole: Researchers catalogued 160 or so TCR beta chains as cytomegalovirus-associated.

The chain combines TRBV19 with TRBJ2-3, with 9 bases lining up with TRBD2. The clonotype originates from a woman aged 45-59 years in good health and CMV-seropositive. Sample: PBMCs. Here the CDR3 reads CASKHPSGGTDTQYF. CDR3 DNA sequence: TGTGCCAGTAAACATCCTAGCGGGGGCACAGATACGCAGTATTTT. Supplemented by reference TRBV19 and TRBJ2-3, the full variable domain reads DGGITQSPKYLFRKEGQNVTLSCEQNLNHDAMYWYRQDPGQGLRLIYYSQIVNDFQKGDIAEGYSVSREKKESFPLTVTSAQKNPTAFYLCASKHPSGGTDTQYFGPGTRLTVL.